The 15 T cell receptor beta chains below all came from one sample that was sequenced in a study of blood T cell repertoires in COVID-19. Sequencing was performed with immunoSEQ multiplex PCR; in TCRdb, only in-frame clones are kept and a portion is missing. The sample has under 200,000 clones, approximately 87% seen once. Sequencing was performed on peripheral blood. Source of these receptors: a woman aged 70 to 79 with COVID-19, enrolled during active disease.

This chain links TRBV30 with TRBJ2-3, with 10 bases fitting TRBD2. Germline values: CDR1 GTSNPN, CDR2 SVGIG (reference sequence). Germline trimming cut 4 bases from V and 2 bases from J; bases unmatched to any gene: 9. CDR3 length: 16 residues. CDR3 bases: TGTGCCTGGAAACACTCGACTAGCGGGTTCACAGATACGCAGTATTTT. This gives the protein CAWKHSTSGFTDTQYF.

This chain links TRBV5-4 with TRBJ2-6; TRBD2 matches at 7 bases. The CDR3 is 19 amino acids. CDR1 is SGHNT, CDR2 YYREEE, per germline (reference sequence). J was trimmed by 2 bases and V by 4 bases; bases with no gene match: 15. CDR3 region: CASSPRWPGGGAGANVLTF. As DNA, the CDR3 is TGTGCCAGCAGCCCACGATGGCCCGGGGGAGGGGCTGGGGCCAACGTCCTGACTTTC.

For this clone: At one end the junction does not follow the germline gene, possibly because of a read error. The same CDR3 also results from other DNA sequences found in this sample. The gene calls are TRBV9 and TRBJ2-7, with 7 bases lining up with TRBD1. This CDR3 contains 12 residues. The V gene's germline CDR1 is SGDLS and CDR2 YYNGEE. In nucleotides, the CDR3 is TGTGCTAGCAGCGCGACAGGGAACGAGCAGTACTTC. Its translation: CASSATGNEQYF.

V is TRBV28 and J is TRBJ1-5; D is perhaps TRBD1 (5 bases). With 7 bases removed from V and 6 bases from J, the gap between germline ends came to 16 bases. Germline V lookup: CDR1 MDHEN, CDR2 SYDVKM. This CDR3 region has 14 residues. In DNA, the CDR3 is TGTGCCAGCAATCCCGGGGGGATCCGTCAGCCCCAGCATTTT. Translation gives CASNPGGIRQPQHF.

Of note for this clone: One end of the junction does not line up with germline, which may come from a read error. Other DNA sequences within the sample encode an identical CDR3. The chain couples TRBV10-3 to TRBJ1-1; D is uncertain. CDR1 ENHRY and CDR2 SYGVKD come from the germline V gene. This CDR3 spans 14 amino acids. The CDR3 nucleotides read TGTGCCATCAGCGAGTCGAACTTGCGCACTGAAGCTTTCTTT. It translates to CAISESNLRTEAFF.

The chain joins TRBV28 to TRBJ1-5; the match to TRBD1 covers 8 bases. Germline assignment: CDR1 MDHEN and CDR2 SYDVKM. This CDR3 region has 15 residues. V shed 3 bases, J shed 8 bases, and the junction held 9 bases outside the gene matches. CDR3 loop: CASSFATGGLKPQHF. In nucleotides, the CDR3 is TGTGCCAGCAGTTTTGCCACAGGGGGATTGAAGCCCCAGCATTTT.

The gene calls are TRBV5-1 and TRBJ2-2, with TRBD2 identical over 10 bases. Germline CDR1 and CDR2: SGHRS and YFSETQ. The CDR3 totals 16 residues. The trim removed 3 bases at V and 1 base at J, leaving 3 bases unmatched. Here the CDR3 reads CASSWGLARNTGELFF. CDR3 sequence (DNA): TGCGCCAGCAGCTGGGGACTAGCGAGGAACACCGGGGAGCTGTTTTTT.

V and J are TRBV2 and TRBJ2-2; D is possibly TRBD2 (7 bases). Between the trimmed V and J ends, which lost 10 bases and 3 bases, there was a span of 15 bases. Germline CDR1 and CDR2: SNHLY and FYNNEI. This CDR3 comprises 14 residues. The CDR3 sequence: CATAAGAYTGELFF. The CDR3 DNA follows: TGTGCCACAGCGGCGGGGGCCTACACCGGGGAGCTGTTTTTT. Filled out from reference TRBV2 and TRBJ2-2, the complete variable domain reads EPEVTQTPSHQVTQMGQEVILRCVPISNHLYFYWYRQILGQKVEFLVSFYNNEISEKSEIFDDQFSVERPDGSNFTLKIRSTKLEDSAMYFCATAAGAYTGELFFGEGSRLTVL.

The chain employs TRBV28 and TRBJ1-5; 7 positions match TRBD1. Germline lookup yields CDR1 MDHEN and CDR2 SYDVKM. Trimming took 5 bases from V and 3 from J; bases not matched to a gene: 7. CDR3 length: 15 amino acids. The CDR3 spells CASSATTGINQPQHF. In DNA form, the CDR3 reads TGTGCCAGCAGTGCCACGACAGGGATCAATCAGCCCCAGCATTTT.

This chain joins TRBV9 and TRBJ2-1, with a weak D call TRBD2 (6 bases). Trimming removed 2 bases from V and 4 bases from J, with 19 bases in between. This CDR3 has 17 amino acids. CDR1 SGDLS and CDR2 YYNGEE come from the germline V gene. CDR3 loop: CASSVARGVSFYNEQFF. The CDR3 bases are TGTGCCAGCAGCGTCGCGCGGGGTGTTTCCTTTTACAATGAGCAGTTCTTC. Looking up the rest from reference TRBV9 and TRBJ2-1 gives the full variable domain: DSGVTQTPKHLITATGQRVTLRCSPRSGDLSVYWYQQSLDQGLQFLIQYYNGEERAKGNILERFSAQQFPDLHSELNLSSLELGDSALYFCASSVARGVSFYNEQFFGPGTRLTVL.

This chain connects TRBV18 to TRBJ2-3, with 8 bases lining up with TRBD2. Germline V gives CDR1 KGHSH, CDR2 LQKENI. The CDR3 is 14 amino acids. Trimming cost V 2 bases and J 4 bases; bases outside gene matches: 2. DNA for the CDR3: TGTGCCAGCTCACCAGCGGGGGGCTCAGATACGCAGTATTTT. It yields the protein CASSPAGGSDTQYF.

The chain combines TRBV15 with TRBJ2-1; weak D call: TRBD1 (6 bases). The CDR3 runs 15 residues. The germline V gene encodes CDR1 LNHNV and CDR2 YYDKDF (reference sequence). Between the trimmed V and J ends, which lost 8 bases and 1 base, there was a span of 15 bases. The CDR3 loop is CATREGDTSYNEQFF. The DNA of the CDR3 is TGTGCCACCCGGGAAGGGGACACGTCCTACAATGAGCAGTTCTTC.

The chain couples TRBV4-2 to TRBJ1-2; D not certain. The CDR3 has 12 amino acids. Looked up from germline, CDR1 is LGHNA and CDR2 is YNFKEQ. The V gene lost 1 base and the J gene lost 6 bases, with 6 bases spanning the gap. This chain's CDR3 is CASSQVGDGYTF. The CDR3 nucleotides are TGTGCCAGCAGCCAAGTCGGGGATGGCTACACCTTC.

The chain is built from TRBV15 and TRBJ1-5, with D tentatively TRBD1 (6 bases). The CDR3 totals 14 residues. Germline CDR1 LNHNV, CDR2 YYDKDF (reference sequence). V lost 0 bases and J 6 bases, leaving 9 bases between the germline ends. The CDR3 nucleotides read TGTGCCACCAGCAGAGATGTAGGGGGTCAGCCCCAGCATTTT. Protein sequence: CATSRDVGGQPQHF.

V is TRBV6-5 and J is TRBJ1-3; perhaps TRBD1 as D (5 bases). The V end lost 0 bases, the J end lost 1 base, and 7 bases lay between the germline ends. There are 15 residues in the CDR3. Looked up from germline, CDR1 is MNHEY and CDR2 is SVGAGI. The CDR3 sequence is CASSYSGGSGNTIYF. The CDR3 DNA reads TGTGCCAGCAGTTACTCCGGGGGTTCTGGAAACACCATATATTTT.